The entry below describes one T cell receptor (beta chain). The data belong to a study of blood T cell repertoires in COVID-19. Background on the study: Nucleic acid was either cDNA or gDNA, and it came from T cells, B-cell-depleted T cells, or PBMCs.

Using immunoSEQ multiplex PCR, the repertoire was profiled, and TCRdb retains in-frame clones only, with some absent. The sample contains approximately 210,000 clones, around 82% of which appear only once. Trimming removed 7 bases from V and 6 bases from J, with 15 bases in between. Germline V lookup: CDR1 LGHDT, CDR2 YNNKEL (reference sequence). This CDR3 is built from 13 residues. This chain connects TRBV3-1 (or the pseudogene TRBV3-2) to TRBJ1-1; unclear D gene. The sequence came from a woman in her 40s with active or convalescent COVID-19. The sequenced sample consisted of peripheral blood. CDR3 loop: CASTPTGSAEAFF. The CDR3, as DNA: TGTGCCAGCACCCCGACGGGTAGTGCTGAAGCTTTCTTT.